The TCR beta chain under discussion was sequenced for a study of Graves' ophthalmopathy and Graves' hyperthyroidism. The study, taken as a whole, reports: Among thyroid clonotypes expanded above 0.001 frequency, most also appeared in blood.

Ophthalmopathy donors showed moderate-to-severe activity, CAS ≥3, NOSPECS ≥4 and a duration under 3 months. If patients had other autoimmune diseases, uncontrolled infections, pregnancy or lactation, they were excluded. Sampling over 8 ml of fresh peripheral blood provided the PBMCs. This clonotype has a handful of counts. The antigen is undetermined. CDR3 regions of TCR beta were amplified from RNA transcripts. Second-round multiplex PCR came after a first-round RT-PCR that employed HTBI primers. TCRdb reprocessed the multiplex PCR reads via MiXCR and lists one record per CDR3 protein. This table holds around 600,000 distinct CDR3 sequences, about two fifths found once. Trimming cost V 0 bases and J 0 bases; bases outside gene matches: 15. CDR3 length: 21 amino acids. Germline V lookup: CDR1 SGDLS, CDR2 YYNGEE.

This TCR derives from an adult man with Graves' ophthalmopathy. Specimen: peripheral blood. V gene TRBV9 combines with J gene TRBJ2-6; 7 bases agree with TRBD1. The CDR3 coding sequence is TGTGCCAGCAGCGTAGGTTGGGGTGGAGACAGGGATTCCTCTGGGGCCAACGTCCTGACTTTC. It codes for CASSVGWGGDRDSSGANVLTF.